Listed here is a single T cell receptor beta chain. CDR1 and CDR2 from the germline V gene are SGHDN and FVKESK. With 8 bases clipped from V and 2 bases from J, the junction kept 10 bases outside the gene matches. CDR3 length: 16 amino acids. The data belong to a study of T cells after yellow fever vaccination. MiXCR, applied by TCRdb to the 5' RACE reads, yields one record per CDR3 protein. The sample includes hundreds of thousands of distinct CDR3 sequences, roughly 14% of them seen just once. The chain uses TRBV14 and TRBJ2-1, with TRBD2 matching over 9 bases. This material consisted of PBMCs, taken on the day of the yellow fever booster vaccination. This receptor was obtained from a man younger than 40 who received the YFV17D yellow fever vaccine. CDR3 sequence reads: CASGELAGAAYNEQFF. In DNA form, the CDR3 reads TGTGCCAGCGGAGAATTAGCGGGAGCGGCCTACAATGAGCAGTTCTTC.